This T cell receptor beta chain was retrieved from a study of control samples from healthy donors and cancer patients. Profiling relied on immunoSEQ multiplex PCR, and the TCRdb table lists in-frame clones only, not all of them. The sample records 50,000 to 55,000 clones, 90% to 95% being singletons. This TCR was sampled from a man between 25 and 39 years old in good health. Sequences were obtained from blood.

This chain's CDR3 is CASSGGLAGRRGYEQYF. The CDR3 DNA reads as TGCGCCAGCAGCGGGGGACTAGCGGGCCGCCGCGGTTACGAGCAGTACTTC. The chain uses TRBV5-1 and TRBJ2-7; 12 bases agree with TRBD2. This CDR3 is 17 amino acids long. The germline gives CDR1 SGHRS, CDR2 YFSETQ. Trimming cost V 4 bases and J 4 bases; bases outside gene matches: 12.